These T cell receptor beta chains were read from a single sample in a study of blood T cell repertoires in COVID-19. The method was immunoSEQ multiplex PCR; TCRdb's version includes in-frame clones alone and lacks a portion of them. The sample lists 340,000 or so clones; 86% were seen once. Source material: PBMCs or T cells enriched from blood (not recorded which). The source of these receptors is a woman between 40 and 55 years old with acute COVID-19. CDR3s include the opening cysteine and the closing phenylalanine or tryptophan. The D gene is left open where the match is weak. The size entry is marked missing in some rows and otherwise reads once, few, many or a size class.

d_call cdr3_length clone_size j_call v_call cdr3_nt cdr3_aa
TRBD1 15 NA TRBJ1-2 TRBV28 TGTGCCAGCAGAACCCCGGGACAGGGGAACTATGGCTACACCTTC CASRTPGQGNYGYTF
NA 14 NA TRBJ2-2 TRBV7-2 TGTGCCAGCAGCTTAGCGTCAGGTCCGGGGGAGCTGTTTTTT CASSLASGPGELFF
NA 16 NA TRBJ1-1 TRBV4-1 TGCGCCAGCAGCCACGCTGGTATTGGGGGCGGCACTGAAGCTTTCTTT CASSHAGIGGGTEAFF
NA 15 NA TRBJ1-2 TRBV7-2 TGTGCCAGCAGCCCCCAAGGAGCAGCTAACTATGGCTACACCTTC CASSPQGAANYGYTF
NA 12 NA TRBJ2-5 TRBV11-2 TGTGCCAGCAGCTTAGCAGGCGAGACCCAGTACTTC CASSLAGETQYF
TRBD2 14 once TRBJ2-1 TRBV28 TGTGCCAGCAGGGGGGAGGGCGGCTACAATGAGCAGTTCTTC CASRGEGGYNEQFF
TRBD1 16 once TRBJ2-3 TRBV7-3 TGTGCCAGCAGCTTAGGTCCCAGGGGGTCAACAGATACGCAGTATTTT CASSLGPRGSTDTQYF
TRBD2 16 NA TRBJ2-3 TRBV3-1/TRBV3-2 TGTGCCAGCAGTGCCCTAGCGGGGGGAAGCACAGATACGCAGTATTTT CASSALAGGSTDTQYF
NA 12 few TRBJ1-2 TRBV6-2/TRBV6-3 TGTGCCAGCAGTCCAGGGGTCTATGGCTACACCTTC CASSPGVYGYTF
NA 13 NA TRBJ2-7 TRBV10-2 TGCGCCAGCAGTGAGTCGGTGCGAGGCGAGCAGTACTTC CASSESVRGEQYF
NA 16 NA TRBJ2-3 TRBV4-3 TGCGCCAGCAGCCAAGGCGACAGGATCAGCACAGATACGCAGTATTTT CASSQGDRISTDTQYF
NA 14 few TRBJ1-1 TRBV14 TGTGCCAGCAGCCTGGGACAAAAGAACACTGAAGCTTTCTTT CASSLGQKNTEAFF
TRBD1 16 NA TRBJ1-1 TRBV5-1 TGCGCCAGCAGCCACACAGGGGGCTTGGTGGGAACTGAAGCTTTCTTT CASSHTGGLVGTEAFF
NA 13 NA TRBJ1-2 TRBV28 TGTGCCAGCAGTTTCGGGAAAAACTATGGCTACACCTTC CASSFGKNYGYTF